This T cell receptor (beta chain) was profiled in a study of OX40 agonist ivuxolimab in advanced cancers. Germline CDR1 SSHAT, CDR2 FNYEAQ (reference sequence). The CDR3 sequence is 15 residues long. V was shortened by 3 bases and J by 1 base, with 12 bases between the two germline ends. TCRdb's table, derived via immunoSEQ multiplex PCR, lists solely in-frame clones and lacks some. Among more than 85,000 clones listed, roughly 80% were seen once. Sequencing used CD4+ or CD8+ T cells sorted from blood, obtained in a trial of the OX40 agonist ivuxolimab. The rearrangement joins TRBV7-7 to TRBJ2-5, with D perhaps TRBD2 (6 bases). This sequence was found in an adult with an advanced solid tumor such as melanoma, head and neck, liver or kidney cancer. In nucleotides, the CDR3 is TGTGCCAGCAGCTTCTCTGGCGGGATCCAAGAGACCCAGTACTTC. The encoded protein is CASSFSGGIQETQYF.